One T cell receptor (beta chain) is described in this entry. Its antigen is currently unknown. V lost 2 bases and J lost 2, with 7 bases in between. Germline CDR1 reads ENHRY; CDR2 reads SYGVKD. This CDR3 has 13 residues. The data belong to a study of graft-versus-host responses after intestinal transplantation. The wider study: In this cohort, recipients had multivisceral, liver-intestinal, or isolated intestinal transplants. Anti-thymocyte globulin induction was given to all recipients, followed by tacrolimus and steroids for 2 to 4 years. Findings of the study overall: Individuals who had graft-donor T cell macrochimerism had allografts that showed high graft-versus-host to host-versus-graft clonal ratios.

The data were produced by immunoSEQ multiplex PCR, yet TCRdb's version contains in-frame clones alone and is incomplete. The table includes about 25,000 clones, around 96% detected once. The sample here was PBMCs, taken nearly 31 days after intestinal transplant. The TCR was taken from a human patient who received an intestinal transplant, so some T cells may come from the graft donor. The chain has TRBV10-3 and TRBJ2-7; TRBD1 is a possible D gene (6 bases). Here the CDR3 DNA reads TGTGCCATCAGTGAGGGGGACACCTACGAGCAGTACTTC. Encoded protein: CAISEGDTYEQYF.